A selection of T cell receptor beta chains follows, all from one sample in a study of T cell responses to AZD1222 COVID-19 vaccine. Clones were sequenced by immunoSEQ multiplex PCR, and TCRdb holds only the in-frame ones, with some missing. The sample holds about 94,000 clones, around nine tenths seen once. Material: peripheral blood, obtained on day 0 of AZD1222 vaccination. These receptors were taken from an adult in good health. Both conserved end residues are part of each CDR3. Fields, in order: V gene, D gene, CDR3 protein. The D gene is left open where the match is weak.

v_gene: TRBV10-3; d_gene: NA; CDR3aa: CAISDRSNTEAFF
v_gene: TRBV29-1; d_gene: TRBD1; CDR3aa: CSVEGQMAGQGADYGYTF
v_gene: TRBV30; d_gene: TRBD1; CDR3aa: CAWNRGQGAGETQYF
v_gene: TRBV27; d_gene: TRBD2; CDR3aa: CASTIKSGGLKGEQFF
v_gene: TRBV27; d_gene: TRBD1; CDR3aa: CASSLFGTAGPYGYTF
v_gene: TRBV27; d_gene: TRBD1; CDR3aa: CASSTLYSGTGYYEQYF
v_gene: TRBV6-5; d_gene: TRBD1; CDR3aa: CASTRSTGEKQYF
v_gene: TRBV6-1; d_gene: NA; CDR3aa: CASSEMGPGPFEAFF
v_gene: TRBV6-1; d_gene: TRBD2; CDR3aa: CASSESSPIIAGGHTDTGELFF
v_gene: TRBV10-3; d_gene: NA; CDR3aa: CAISAKQGGTEAFF
v_gene: TRBV9; d_gene: NA; CDR3aa: CASSVGLAAVGETQYF
v_gene: TRBV5-1; d_gene: NA; CDR3aa: CASSLGIGPGEVYGYTF
v_gene: TRBV4-1; d_gene: NA; CDR3aa: CASSRAGDEKLFF
v_gene: TRBV5-8; d_gene: TRBD1; CDR3aa: CASSWDRSNNSPLHF
v_gene: TRBV27; d_gene: TRBD1; CDR3aa: CASQRLLDRGGLTSYEQYF
v_gene: TRBV5-6; d_gene: TRBD1; CDR3aa: CASSLGQGRTDTQYF
v_gene: TRBV7-2; d_gene: NA; CDR3aa: CASSQPKDEQFF
v_gene: TRBV30; d_gene: TRBD2; CDR3aa: CAWRAIGLAGKGNIQYF
v_gene: TRBV3-1/TRBV3-2; d_gene: NA; CDR3aa: CASSQGSLGTIYF
v_gene: TRBV3-1/TRBV3-2; d_gene: NA; CDR3aa: CASSQGGGSTYEQYF
v_gene: TRBV6-6; d_gene: NA; CDR3aa: CASGNVQGNEAFF
v_gene: TRBV19; d_gene: NA; CDR3aa: CASSIVAAAKNIQYF
v_gene: TRBV30; d_gene: NA; CDR3aa: CASRVGTGSGANVLTF
v_gene: TRBV9; d_gene: TRBD1; CDR3aa: CASSVGTGRTNTEAFF
v_gene: TRBV30; d_gene: NA; CDR3aa: CAWATWSGANVLTF
v_gene: TRBV24-1; d_gene: NA; CDR3aa: CATWDQPQHF
v_gene: TRBV7-3; d_gene: NA; CDR3aa: CASSLYGGELNTEAFF
v_gene: TRBV30; d_gene: NA; CDR3aa: CAWSPGTAYNEQFF
v_gene: TRBV9; d_gene: TRBD2; CDR3aa: CASSVGTSVNEQFF
v_gene: TRBV11-2; d_gene: TRBD1; CDR3aa: CASSDPRTGNHEQYF
v_gene: TRBV4-2; d_gene: NA; CDR3aa: CASSQEGFDRMNTEAFF
v_gene: TRBV7-2; d_gene: TRBD1; CDR3aa: CASSWTGSDSPLHF
v_gene: TRBV3-1/TRBV3-2; d_gene: NA; CDR3aa: CASSQVFTGPNLVYEQYF
v_gene: TRBV25-1; d_gene: NA; CDR3aa: CASSDLARNPMNTEAFF
v_gene: TRBV7-3; d_gene: NA; CDR3aa: CASSLTLGGADEQYF
v_gene: TRBV7-2; d_gene: TRBD1; CDR3aa: CASSRDSGNQPQHF
v_gene: TRBV2; d_gene: NA; CDR3aa: CASSAGTYNEQFF